This T cell receptor (beta chain) stems from a study of blood T cells in healthy people across ages. The CDR3 spans 14 residues. Then a second PCR, running about 6 to 12 cycles, was carried out with a sample-barcoded 5' primer and a J-beta primer mix. TCRdb itself ran the 5' RACE reads through MiXCR, one entry per CDR3 protein. The data hold 760,000 or so distinct CDR3 sequences, with roughly 25% observed a single time. This clonotype came up a few times. These data were also reused for a study on T cells of mothers and their children.

This clonotype was sampled from a boy between 10 and 17 years old in good health. This chain uses TRBV12-3 or TRBV12-4 with TRBJ2-5; D possibly corresponds to TRBD2 (6 bases). The DNA matches TRBJ2-7 better at its end, which makes the J call doubtful. Source material: blood. The CDR3 DNA reads as TGTGCCAGCAGTCCGGGGGAACAGCATTACGAGCAGTACTTC. As protein: CASSPGEQHYEQYF.